A selection of T cell receptor beta chains follows, all from one sample in a study of lymphopenia after photon versus proton radiotherapy. The table came from immunoSEQ multiplex PCR; TCRdb's copy has only in-frame clones and leaves some out. Of about 70,000 clones listed, about nine tenths were seen once; the top ten hold about 2%. The sample was peripheral blood, taken from a patient treated with photon-based radiotherapy. All receptors derive from a woman between 35 and 50 years old with cholangiocarcinoma. Each CDR3 is given with its conserved first and last residue. Fields, in order: V gene, clone size, CDR3 protein. Size is stated for part of the rows, as once, few or many counts, or as a class when the clone is expanded.

v_gene: TRBV27
abundance: -
CDR3aa: CASSKPGLATDTQYF

v_gene: TRBV7-2
abundance: once
CDR3aa: CASSLDLSSYEQYF

v_gene: TRBV7-9
abundance: -
CDR3aa: CASSFQSGTGAEQYF

v_gene: TRBV12-2
abundance: -
CDR3aa: CASRSQYF

v_gene: TRBV5-1
abundance: -
CDR3aa: CASSSQGQGATDTQYF

v_gene: TRBV28
abundance: -
CDR3aa: CASKVTGKDTQYF

v_gene: TRBV5-8
abundance: once
CDR3aa: CASRGQGLLYEQYF

v_gene: TRBV7-6
abundance: -
CDR3aa: CASSLSGTYNEQFF

v_gene: TRBV11-1
abundance: few
CDR3aa: CASSLAPRQGYSPLHF

v_gene: TRBV5-4
abundance: -
CDR3aa: CASSNRDVGANVLTF

v_gene: TRBV4-2
abundance: once
CDR3aa: CASSLSTGLNTEAFF

v_gene: TRBV13
abundance: few
CDR3aa: CASSLGRAGHYGYTF

v_gene: TRBV29-1
abundance: -
CDR3aa: CSVEDSVGVTSTANYGYTF

v_gene: TRBV7-9
abundance: -
CDR3aa: CASSLPGHLPYFYEQYF

v_gene: TRBV9
abundance: -
CDR3aa: CASSVSTSDYGYTF

v_gene: TRBV5-8
abundance: -
CDR3aa: CASSSGSPNEKLFF

v_gene: TRBV7-9
abundance: -
CDR3aa: CAIQAGNTGELFF

v_gene: TRBV4-3
abundance: -
CDR3aa: CASSLWADTTDTQYF

v_gene: TRBV6-5
abundance: once
CDR3aa: CASAVRDEQYF

v_gene: TRBV9
abundance: -
CDR3aa: CASSGVSGANVLTF

v_gene: TRBV15
abundance: -
CDR3aa: CATSKGTANYGYTF

v_gene: TRBV7-2
abundance: -
CDR3aa: CASSAPGVSYEQYF

v_gene: TRBV5-4
abundance: -
CDR3aa: CASRQWGKGANEKLFF

v_gene: TRBV7-9
abundance: -
CDR3aa: CASSSRTGQAEQFF

v_gene: TRBV27
abundance: -
CDR3aa: CASSWAGTGGSYEQYF

v_gene: TRBV5-1
abundance: -
CDR3aa: CASSLAGSVITEAFF

v_gene: TRBV30
abundance: -
CDR3aa: CAWDRVGGSNTEAFF

v_gene: TRBV9
abundance: -
CDR3aa: CASSPADDRTYEQYF

v_gene: TRBV7-9
abundance: -
CDR3aa: CASSLGVPTGPNTGELFF

v_gene: TRBV2
abundance: -
CDR3aa: CASTAGAYTEAFF

v_gene: TRBV28
abundance: -
CDR3aa: CASSFLEGGNIQYF

v_gene: TRBV6-4
abundance: -
CDR3aa: CASSVAGGRNEQFF

v_gene: TRBV10-3
abundance: -
CDR3aa: CAGGLGDTQYF

v_gene: TRBV5-4
abundance: -
CDR3aa: CASSLAGLAGGRYF

v_gene: TRBV30
abundance: -
CDR3aa: CAWEGHSYGYTF

v_gene: TRBV6-1
abundance: -
CDR3aa: CASSRTGGSYEQYF

v_gene: TRBV11-3
abundance: -
CDR3aa: CASSRPPGTEAFF

v_gene: TRBV5-1
abundance: -
CDR3aa: CASSLEPGSRGKLFF

v_gene: TRBV5-4
abundance: few
CDR3aa: CASSRGSSTNEKLFF

v_gene: TRBV5-1
abundance: once
CDR3aa: CASSWQPGPTPYEQYF

v_gene: TRBV7-9
abundance: -
CDR3aa: CASSLVAGGGNEQFF